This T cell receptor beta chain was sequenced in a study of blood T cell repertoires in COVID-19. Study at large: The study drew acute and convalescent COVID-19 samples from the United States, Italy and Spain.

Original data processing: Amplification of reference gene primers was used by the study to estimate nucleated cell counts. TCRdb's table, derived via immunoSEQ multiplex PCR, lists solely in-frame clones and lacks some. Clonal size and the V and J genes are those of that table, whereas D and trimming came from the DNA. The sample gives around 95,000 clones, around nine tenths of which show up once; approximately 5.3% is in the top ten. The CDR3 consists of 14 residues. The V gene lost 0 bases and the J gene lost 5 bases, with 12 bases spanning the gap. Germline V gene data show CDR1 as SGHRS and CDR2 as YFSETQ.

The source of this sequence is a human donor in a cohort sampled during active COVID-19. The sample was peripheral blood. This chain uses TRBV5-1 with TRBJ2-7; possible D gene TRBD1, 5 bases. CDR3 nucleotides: TGCGCCAGCAGCTTGGGGACAACCCTCGACGAGCAGTACTTC. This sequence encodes CASSLGTTLDEQYF.